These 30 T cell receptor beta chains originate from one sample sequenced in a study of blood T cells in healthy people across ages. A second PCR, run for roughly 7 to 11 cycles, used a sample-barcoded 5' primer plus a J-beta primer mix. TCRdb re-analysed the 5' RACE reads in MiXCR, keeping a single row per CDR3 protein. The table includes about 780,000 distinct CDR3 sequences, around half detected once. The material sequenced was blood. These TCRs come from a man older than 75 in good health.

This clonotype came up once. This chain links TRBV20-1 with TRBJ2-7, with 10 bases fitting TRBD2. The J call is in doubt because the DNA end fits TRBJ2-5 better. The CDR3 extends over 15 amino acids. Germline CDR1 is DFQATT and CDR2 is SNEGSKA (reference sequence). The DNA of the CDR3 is TGCAGTGCTAGGTGGGCTAGCGGGGGATTGCAGACCCAGTACTTC. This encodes CSARWASGGLQTQYF.

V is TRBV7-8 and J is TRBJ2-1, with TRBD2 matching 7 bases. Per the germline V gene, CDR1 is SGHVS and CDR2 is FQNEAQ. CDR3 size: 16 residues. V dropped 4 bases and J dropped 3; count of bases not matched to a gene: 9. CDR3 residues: CASSSQLSGIYNEQFF. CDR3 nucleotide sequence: TGTGCCAGCAGCTCCCAACTGAGCGGGATCTACAATGAGCAGTTCTTC.

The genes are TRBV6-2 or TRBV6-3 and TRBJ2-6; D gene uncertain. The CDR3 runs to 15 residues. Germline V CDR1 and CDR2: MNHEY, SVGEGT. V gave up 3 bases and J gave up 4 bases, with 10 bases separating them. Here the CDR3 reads CASSYGQSGANVLTF. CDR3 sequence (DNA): TGTGCCAGCAGTTATGGGCAGTCCGGGGCCAACGTCCTGACTTTC.

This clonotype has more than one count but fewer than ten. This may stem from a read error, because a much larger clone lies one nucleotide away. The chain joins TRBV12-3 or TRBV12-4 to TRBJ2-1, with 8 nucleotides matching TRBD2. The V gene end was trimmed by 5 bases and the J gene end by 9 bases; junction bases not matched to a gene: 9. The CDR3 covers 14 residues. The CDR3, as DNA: TGTGCCAGCAGTGTTACCGGGAGGGCTGGTGAGCAGTTCTTC. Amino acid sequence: CASSVTGRAGEQFF.

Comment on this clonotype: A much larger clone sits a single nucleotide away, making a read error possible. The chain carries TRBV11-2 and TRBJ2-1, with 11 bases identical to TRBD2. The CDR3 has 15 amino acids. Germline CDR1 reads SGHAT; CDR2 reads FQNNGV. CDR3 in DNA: TGTGTCAGCGGGATAGCGGGAGGGTTGAGCAATGAGCAGTTCTTC. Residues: CVSGIAGGLSNEQFF.

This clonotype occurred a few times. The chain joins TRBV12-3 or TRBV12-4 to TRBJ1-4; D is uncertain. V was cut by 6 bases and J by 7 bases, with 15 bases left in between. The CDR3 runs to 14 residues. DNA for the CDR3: TGTGCCAGCAGCCCCGGGCCCCCGGGTGAAAAACTGTTTTTT. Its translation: CASSPGPPGEKLFF.

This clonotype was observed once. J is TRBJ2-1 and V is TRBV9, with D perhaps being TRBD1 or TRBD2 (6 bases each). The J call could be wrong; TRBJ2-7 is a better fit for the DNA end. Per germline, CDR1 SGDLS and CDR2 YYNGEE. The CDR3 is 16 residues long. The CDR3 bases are TGTGCCAGCAGCGAGGGGGGTGGAGACTACTACAATGAGCAGTACTTC. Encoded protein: CASSEGGGDYYNEQYF.

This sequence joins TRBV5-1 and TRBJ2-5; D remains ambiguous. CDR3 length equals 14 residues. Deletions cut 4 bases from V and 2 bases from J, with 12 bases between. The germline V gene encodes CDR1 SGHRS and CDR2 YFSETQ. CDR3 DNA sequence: TGCGCCAGCAGCAAAAGACAAAAACAAGAGACCCAGTACTTC. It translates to CASSKRQKQETQYF.

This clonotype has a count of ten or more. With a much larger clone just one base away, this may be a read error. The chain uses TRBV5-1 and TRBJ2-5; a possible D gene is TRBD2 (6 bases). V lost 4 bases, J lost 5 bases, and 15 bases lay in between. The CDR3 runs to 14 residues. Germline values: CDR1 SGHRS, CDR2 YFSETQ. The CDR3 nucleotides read TGCGCCAGCAGCGTGACCCCAGGGAGGGAGACCCAGTACTTC. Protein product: CASSVTPGRETQYF.

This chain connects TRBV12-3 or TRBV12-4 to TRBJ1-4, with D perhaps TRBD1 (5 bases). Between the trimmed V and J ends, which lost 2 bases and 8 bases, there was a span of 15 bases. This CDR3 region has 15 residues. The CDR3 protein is CASSLTAGRWEKLFF. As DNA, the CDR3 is TGTGCCAGCAGTTTAACTGCGGGGCGTTGGGAAAAACTGTTTTTT.

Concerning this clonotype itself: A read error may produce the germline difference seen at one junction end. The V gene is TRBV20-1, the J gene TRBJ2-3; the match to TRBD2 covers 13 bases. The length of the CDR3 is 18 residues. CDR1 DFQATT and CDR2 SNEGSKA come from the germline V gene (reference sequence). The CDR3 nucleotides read TGCAGTGCCCCAATGGGGACTAGCGGGAAATCGTTCACAGACACGCAGTATTTT. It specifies CSAPMGTSGKSFTDTQYF.

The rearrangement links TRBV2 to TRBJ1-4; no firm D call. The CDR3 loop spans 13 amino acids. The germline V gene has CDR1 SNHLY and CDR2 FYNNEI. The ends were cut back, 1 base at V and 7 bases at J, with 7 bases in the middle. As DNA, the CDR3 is TGTGCCAGCAGTGAAGTGAGGAGTGAAAAACTGTTTTTT. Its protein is CASSEVRSEKLFF.

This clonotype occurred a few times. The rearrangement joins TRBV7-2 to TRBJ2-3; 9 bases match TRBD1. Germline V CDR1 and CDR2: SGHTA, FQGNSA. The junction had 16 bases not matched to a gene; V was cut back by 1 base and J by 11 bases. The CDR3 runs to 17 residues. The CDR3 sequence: CASSLEGTGLGYGVQYF. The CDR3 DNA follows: TGTGCCAGCAGCTTAGAAGGGACAGGGCTCGGTTATGGAGTGCAGTATTTT.

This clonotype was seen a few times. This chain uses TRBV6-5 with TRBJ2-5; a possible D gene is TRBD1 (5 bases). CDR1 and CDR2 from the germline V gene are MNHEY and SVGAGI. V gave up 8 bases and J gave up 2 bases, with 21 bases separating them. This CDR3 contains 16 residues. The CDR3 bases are TGTGCCAGCTCGAGAGGTGGGGCAGGCCCACAAGAGACCCAGTACTTC. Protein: CASSRGGAGPQETQYF.

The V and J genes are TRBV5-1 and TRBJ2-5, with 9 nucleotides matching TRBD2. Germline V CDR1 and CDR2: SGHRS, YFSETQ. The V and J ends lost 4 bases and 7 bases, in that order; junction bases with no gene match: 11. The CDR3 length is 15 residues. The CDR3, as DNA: TGCGCCAGCAGCCGATCTAGCGGGGTCTCGCGGACCCAGTACTTC. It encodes CASSRSSGVSRTQYF.

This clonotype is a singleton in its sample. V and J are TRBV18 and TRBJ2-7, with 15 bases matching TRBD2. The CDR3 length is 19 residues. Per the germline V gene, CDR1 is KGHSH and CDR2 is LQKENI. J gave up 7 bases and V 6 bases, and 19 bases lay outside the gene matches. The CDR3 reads CASSRGLAGGTRQGNEQYF. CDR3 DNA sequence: TGTGCCAGCTCCCGAGGACTAGCGGGAGGGACGCGCCAGGGGAATGAGCAGTACTTC. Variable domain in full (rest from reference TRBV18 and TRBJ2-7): NAGVMQNPRHLVRRRGQEARLRCSPMKGHSHVYWYRQLPEEGLKFMVYLQKENIIDESGMPKERFSAEFPKEGPSILRIQQVVRGDSAAYFCASSRGLAGGTRQGNEQYFGPGTRLTVT.

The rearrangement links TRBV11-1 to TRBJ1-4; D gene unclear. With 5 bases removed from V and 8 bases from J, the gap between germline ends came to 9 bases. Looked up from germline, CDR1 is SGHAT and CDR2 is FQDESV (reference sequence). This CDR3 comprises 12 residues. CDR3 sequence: CASSQNSEKLFF. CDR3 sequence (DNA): TGTGCCAGCAGCCAGAATAGCGAAAAACTGTTTTTT.

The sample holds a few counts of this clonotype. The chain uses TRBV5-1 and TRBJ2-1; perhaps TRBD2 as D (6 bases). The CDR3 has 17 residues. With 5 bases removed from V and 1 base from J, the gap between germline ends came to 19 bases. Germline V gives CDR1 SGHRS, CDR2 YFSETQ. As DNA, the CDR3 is TGCGCCAGCAGTCCTTGGCAGGTGGGAGGTTCCTACAATGAGCAGTTCTTC. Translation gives CASSPWQVGGSYNEQFF. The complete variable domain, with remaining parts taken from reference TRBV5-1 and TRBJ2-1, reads KAGVTQTPRYLIKTRGQQVTLSCSPISGHRSVSWYQQTPGQGLQFLFEYFSETQRNKGNFPGRFSGRQFSNSRSEMNVSTLELGDSALYLCASSPWQVGGSYNEQFFGPGTRLTVL.

The CDR3 loop is CASSPGGEDEQYF. The CDR3 nucleotides read TGTGCCAGCAGCCCAGGGGGTGAGGACGAGCAGTACTTC. The chain couples TRBV7-9 to TRBJ2-7, with 7 bases matching TRBD1. With 5 bases clipped from V and 5 bases from J, the junction kept 6 bases outside the gene matches. Germline V gives CDR1 SEHNR, CDR2 FQNEAQ (reference sequence). The length of the CDR3 is 13 residues.

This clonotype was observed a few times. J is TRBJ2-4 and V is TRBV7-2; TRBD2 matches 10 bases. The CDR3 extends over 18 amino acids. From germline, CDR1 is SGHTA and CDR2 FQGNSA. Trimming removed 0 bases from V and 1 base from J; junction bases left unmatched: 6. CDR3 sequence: CASSLALAGVGAKNIQYF. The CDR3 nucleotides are TGTGCCAGCAGCTTAGCTCTAGCGGGAGTAGGGGCCAAAAACATTCAGTACTTC.

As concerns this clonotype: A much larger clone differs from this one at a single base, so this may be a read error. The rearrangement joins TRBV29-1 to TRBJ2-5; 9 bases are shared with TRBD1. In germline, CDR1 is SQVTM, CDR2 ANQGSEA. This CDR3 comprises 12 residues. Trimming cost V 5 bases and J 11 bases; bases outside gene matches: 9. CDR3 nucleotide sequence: TGCAGCGTTCGACAGGGGGGCAATGAGCAGTACTTC. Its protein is CSVRQGGNEQYF.

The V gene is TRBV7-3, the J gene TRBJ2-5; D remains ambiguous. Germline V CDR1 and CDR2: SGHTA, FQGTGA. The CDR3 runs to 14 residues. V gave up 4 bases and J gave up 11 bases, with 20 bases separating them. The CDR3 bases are TGTGCCAGCAGCTCGGAAATTTCAGCAGATGAGCAGTACTTC. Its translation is CASSSEISADEQYF.

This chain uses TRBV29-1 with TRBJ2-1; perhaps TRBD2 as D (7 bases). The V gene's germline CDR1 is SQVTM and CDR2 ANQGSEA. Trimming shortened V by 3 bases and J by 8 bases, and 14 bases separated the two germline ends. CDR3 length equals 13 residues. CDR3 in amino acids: CSVDKLGGDEQFF. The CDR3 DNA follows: TGCAGCGTTGATAAACTAGGGGGGGATGAGCAGTTCTTC.

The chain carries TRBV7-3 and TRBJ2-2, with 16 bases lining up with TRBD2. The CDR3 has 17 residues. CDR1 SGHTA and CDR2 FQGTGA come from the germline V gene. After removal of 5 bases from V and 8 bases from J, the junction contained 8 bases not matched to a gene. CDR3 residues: CASSPRGLAGGPGELFF. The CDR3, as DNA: TGTGCCAGCAGCCCGAGGGGACTAGCGGGAGGGCCTGGGGAGCTGTTTTTT.

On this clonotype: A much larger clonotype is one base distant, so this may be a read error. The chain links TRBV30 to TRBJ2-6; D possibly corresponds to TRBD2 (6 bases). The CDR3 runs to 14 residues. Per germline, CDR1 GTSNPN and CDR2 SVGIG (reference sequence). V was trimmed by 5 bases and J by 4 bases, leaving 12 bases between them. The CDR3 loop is CAWAGRGGANVLTF. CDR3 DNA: TGTGCCTGGGCCGGTCGGGGGGGGGCCAACGTCCTGACTTTC.

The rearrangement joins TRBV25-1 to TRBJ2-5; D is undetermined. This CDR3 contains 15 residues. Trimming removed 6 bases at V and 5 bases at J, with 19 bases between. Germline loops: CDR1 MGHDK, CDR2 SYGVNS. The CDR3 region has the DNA TGTGCCAGCAGCGACCACGTTACTCCGAAGGAGACCCAGTACTTC. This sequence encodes CASSDHVTPKETQYF. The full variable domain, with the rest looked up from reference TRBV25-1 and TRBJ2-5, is EADIYQTPRYLVIGTGKKITLECSQTMGHDKMYWYQQDPGMELHLIHYSYGVNSTEKGDLSSESTVSRIRTEHFPLTLESARPSHTSQYLCASSDHVTPKETQYFGPGTRLLVL.

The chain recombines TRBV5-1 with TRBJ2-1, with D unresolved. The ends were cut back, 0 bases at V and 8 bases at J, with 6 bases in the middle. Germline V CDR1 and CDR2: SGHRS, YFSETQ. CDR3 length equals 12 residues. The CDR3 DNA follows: TGCGCCAGCAGCTTGGGGTTCTATGAGCAGTTCTTC. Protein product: CASSLGFYEQFF.

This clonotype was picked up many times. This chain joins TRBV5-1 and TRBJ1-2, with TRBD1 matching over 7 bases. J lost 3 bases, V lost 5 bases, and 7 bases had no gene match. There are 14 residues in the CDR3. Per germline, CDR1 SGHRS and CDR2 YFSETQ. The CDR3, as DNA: TGCGCCAGCAGATTAACAGGGGCCGACTATGGCTACACCTTC. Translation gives CASRLTGADYGYTF.

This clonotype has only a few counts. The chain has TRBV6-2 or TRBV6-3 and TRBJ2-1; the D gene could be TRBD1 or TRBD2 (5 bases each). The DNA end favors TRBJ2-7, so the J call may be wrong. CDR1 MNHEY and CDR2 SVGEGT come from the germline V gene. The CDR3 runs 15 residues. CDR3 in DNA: TGTGCCAGCAGTTTAGGGGACCCCTCCTACAATGAGCAGTACTTC. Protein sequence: CASSLGDPSYNEQYF.

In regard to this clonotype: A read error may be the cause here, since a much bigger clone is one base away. CDR3 in amino acids: CASSATVNEQYF. CDR3 DNA sequence: TGTGCCAGCAGCGCCACAGTCAATGAGCAGTACTTC. The chain employs TRBV9 and TRBJ2-7, with D unresolved. Germline V CDR1 and CDR2: SGDLS, YYNGEE. With 3 bases removed from V and 7 bases from J, the gap between germline ends came to 11 bases. This CDR3 is 12 amino acids long.